This TCR beta chain originates from a study of cytomegalovirus exposure and HLA in healthy donors. The wider study: The same platform used for the 666 first-cohort repertoires was also used for the approximately 120 validation repertoires, as a later analysis reported. General study findings and limits: The investigators catalogued 164 TCR beta chains as cytomegalovirus-associated.

For this clone: Its antigen is unknown. An end of the junction does not agree with germline; a read error may underlie this.

The CDR3 is 14 residues long. Germline V gene data show CDR1 as SGDLS and CDR2 as YYNGEE. The approximately 120-subject validation cohort, separate from the approximately 640-subject first cohort, included the donors. Clones were read by immunoSEQ multiplex PCR, and TCRdb kept only the in-frame ones, dropping some. This sample has over 100,000 clones; 85% to 90% occur once, and the top ten carry about 6.9%. This TCR was recovered from a woman between 18 and 29 years old in good health and CMV-seropositive. The chain uses TRBV9 and TRBJ2-3; TRBD2 aligns across 13 bases. The sequencing sample was made of PBMCs. Here the CDR3 reads CASSPEVRTSGSSF. CDR3 nucleotides: TGTGCCAGCAGCCCGGAGGTGAGGACTAGCGGGAGTTCTTTT.